This T cell receptor beta chain derives from a study of T-cell memory formation after mild COVID-19. This clonotype was detected many times. The target antigen is unknown. 5'RACE primed at constant segments yielded TCR alpha and TCR beta cDNA libraries bearing sample barcodes and UMIs. TCRdb re-called the 5' RACE reads with MiXCR, one entry per CDR3 protein. The sample has 70,000 to 95,000 distinct CDR3 sequences, 9.5% to 15% seen once. Study-wide results and caveats: Clones that contracted from day 15 to 85 had balanced CD4/CD8; later expanders were CD4+ biased. Nothing showed for sure that second-wave clones peaking on day 37 were SARS-CoV-2 specific.

Trimming cost V 5 bases and J 6 bases, with 13 bases left between them. The CDR3 is 13 residues long. The chain carries TRBV12-3 or TRBV12-4 and TRBJ1-1, with D unclear. The sample taken for sequencing was PBMCs or a T cell subset sorted from them (not recorded which). The source is a man aged 18 to 30 who had mild COVID-19 (a few samples of this study predate the infection). Cell type and time point are not known. The CDR3 bases are TGTGCCAGCAGTGTCGGTTTTTTCGCTGAAGCTTTCTTT. This translates into CASSVGFFAEAFF.